One sample yielded the 28 T cell receptor beta chains listed below, sequenced in a study of blood T cell repertoires in COVID-19. Repertoires were generated with immunoSEQ multiplex PCR, while TCRdb's copy carries only in-frame clones and drops some. The table has roughly 200,000 clones, about 88% seen once; the top ten hold around 1.5%. Sequencing input: peripheral blood. These receptors all come from a young man with active or convalescent COVID-19.

The V and J genes are TRBV30 and TRBJ2-7; 11 nucleotides agree with TRBD2. CDR1 and CDR2 from the germline V gene are GTSNPN and SVGIG (reference sequence). V lost 1 base, J lost 12 bases, and 14 bases stayed unmatched. The CDR3 has 15 residues. The CDR3 sequence: CAWSGVMGLADLMYF. The DNA for the CDR3 is TGTGCCTGGAGTGGGGTCATGGGACTAGCGGACCTTATGTACTTC.

The chain joins TRBV5-1 to TRBJ2-5; 15 nucleotides agree with TRBD2. This CDR3 comprises 15 residues. Germline-derived CDR1 and CDR2 are SGHRS and YFSETQ. J was trimmed by 8 bases and V by 4 bases; bases with no gene match: 6. For the CDR3, the DNA is TGCGCCAGCAGCCAGAGGACTAGCGGGGGGGGCACCCAGTACTTC. Translated, it gives CASSQRTSGGGTQYF. Together with reference TRBV5-1 and TRBJ2-5, the CDR3 gives the full variable domain: KAGVTQTPRYLIKTRGQQVTLSCSPISGHRSVSWYQQTPGQGLQFLFEYFSETQRNKGNFPGRFSGRQFSNSRSEMNVSTLELGDSALYLCASSQRTSGGGTQYFGPGTRLLVL.

The gene calls are TRBV5-5 and TRBJ1-2; TRBD1 agrees at 7 bases. Per the germline V gene, CDR1 is SGHKS and CDR2 is YYEKEE (reference sequence). The CDR3 extends over 19 amino acids. Trimming removed 4 bases from V and 0 bases from J; junction bases left unmatched: 18. CDR3 amino acids: CASSLRTGQAIIANYGYTF. In DNA, the CDR3 is TGTGCCAGCAGCCTACGTACCGGACAGGCGATTATAGCTAACTATGGCTACACCTTC.

The gene calls are TRBV5-1 and TRBJ2-7, with 9 bases lining up with TRBD1. The germline V gene has CDR1 SGHRS and CDR2 YFSETQ. CDR3 length: 13 amino acids. The junction had 4 bases not matched to a gene; V was cut back by 4 bases and J by 5 bases. CDR3 amino acids: CASSQGQGHEQYF. The CDR3 coding sequence is TGCGCCAGCAGCCAAGGACAGGGGCACGAGCAGTACTTC.

The chain has TRBV28 and TRBJ1-4; 10 bases line up with TRBD1. In germline, CDR1 is MDHEN, CDR2 SYDVKM. CDR3 size: 13 residues. V shed 6 bases, J shed 8 bases, and the junction held 3 bases outside the gene matches. CDR3 coding DNA: TGTGCCAGCAGGGGACAGGGGCGAGAAAAACTGTTTTTT. Translated: CASRGQGREKLFF.

This chain connects TRBV6-6 to TRBJ2-2; TRBD2 matches at 7 bases. Looked up from germline, CDR1 is MNHNY and CDR2 is SVGAGI (reference sequence). With V trimmed by 2 bases and J by 4 bases, 1 base remained unmatched. CDR3 length: 14 amino acids. This CDR3 is CASSYGGGTGELFF. For the CDR3, the DNA is TGTGCCAGCAGTTACGGGGGGGGCACCGGGGAGCTGTTTTTT.

The chain combines TRBV6-2 or TRBV6-3 with TRBJ2-5, with D uncertain. The CDR3 consists of 12 residues. Germline CDR1 reads MNHEY; CDR2 reads SVGEGT. Between the trimmed V and J ends, which lost 4 bases and 5 bases, there was a span of 8 bases. The CDR3 protein is CASSSAAETQYF. CDR3 coding DNA: TGTGCCAGCAGTTCTGCAGCGGAGACCCAGTACTTC.

V gene TRBV5-1 combines with J gene TRBJ2-1; the match to TRBD1 covers 10 bases. The junction had 10 bases not matched to a gene; V was cut back by 4 bases and J by 9 bases. Germline CDR1 and CDR2: SGHRS and YFSETQ. The CDR3 loop spans 15 amino acids. The CDR3 DNA sequence: TGCGCCAGCAGCCCGGCCGGGACAGGGGTTGTTGAGCAGTTCTTC. The encoded protein is CASSPAGTGVVEQFF.

The chain employs TRBV20-1 and TRBJ2-1, with 8 bases that match TRBD2. The CDR3 covers 15 residues. Trimming cost V 3 bases and J 3 bases; bases outside gene matches: 7. Germline V CDR1 and CDR2: DFQATT, SNEGSKA (reference sequence). CDR3 region: CSASPWAGGYNEQFF. CDR3 bases: TGCAGTGCTAGTCCGTGGGCGGGGGGCTACAATGAGCAGTTCTTC.

The genes are TRBV19 and TRBJ2-2, with no clear D. The length of the CDR3 is 18 residues. With 1 base removed from V and 2 bases from J, the gap between germline ends came to 17 bases. Germline V gene data show CDR1 as LNHDA and CDR2 as SQIVND (reference sequence). The DNA for the CDR3 is TGTGCCAGTAGTATAGTAGTGTTACGAGACTCTAACACCGGGGAGCTGTTTTTT. Protein: CASSIVVLRDSNTGELFF.

This sequence joins TRBV9 and TRBJ2-1, with 8 bases identical to TRBD2. CDR1 is SGDLS, CDR2 YYNGEE, per germline. This CDR3 is 16 amino acids long. The V segment lost 1 base and the J segment 5 bases; nucleotides outside the gene matches: 8. CDR3 DNA: TGTGCCAGCAGCGTAAGTCGGGAGGGCCTAAACAATGAGCAGTTCTTC. Amino acid sequence: CASSVSREGLNNEQFF.

The chain employs TRBV10-2 and TRBJ1-2; 7 bases map to TRBD1. CDR1 and CDR2 (germline): WSHSY, SAAADI. The CDR3 runs to 15 residues. V trimming: 4 bases; J trimming: 5 bases; junction bases outside the gene matches: 10. CDR3 protein: CASSGRTGSIYGYTF. The CDR3 DNA is TGCGCCAGCAGTGGTAGGACAGGTTCAATTTATGGCTACACCTTC.

This chain links TRBV29-1 with TRBJ2-2; 10 bases agree with TRBD2. This CDR3 region has 16 residues. Germline CDR1 SQVTM, CDR2 ANQGSEA. The V and J ends lost 2 bases and 7 bases, in that order; junction bases with no gene match: 10. The CDR3 loop reads CSVERGGTSEHGELFF. In DNA form, the CDR3 reads TGCAGCGTTGAAAGGGGGGGGACTAGCGAGCACGGGGAGCTGTTTTTT.

This chain uses TRBV4-3 with TRBJ1-2; weak D call: TRBD1 (6 bases). Germline CDR1 LGHNA, CDR2 YSLEER. V lost 0 bases and J 7 bases, leaving 18 bases between the germline ends. This CDR3 spans 16 amino acids. The CDR3 reads CASSQDPQGQRGGYTF. CDR3 nucleotide sequence: TGCGCCAGCAGCCAAGATCCCCAGGGGCAGCGTGGTGGCTACACCTTC.

Comment on this clone: Compared with germline, one end of the junction differs, possibly owing to a read error. J is TRBJ1-2 and V is TRBV30; D possibly corresponds to TRBD1 (5 bases). The germline gives CDR1 GTSNPN, CDR2 SVGIG (reference sequence). The CDR3 covers 10 residues. The CDR3, as DNA: TGTGCCTGGAGTCAGGAGGCGGGGGGCTTC. Its translation is CAWSQEAGGF.

J is TRBJ1-2 and V is TRBV6-4; 7 bases map to TRBD1. CDR3 size: 15 residues. Germline CDR1 MRHNA, CDR2 SNTAGT. After removal of 3 bases from V and 2 bases from J, the junction contained 6 bases not matched to a gene. The CDR3 region has the DNA TGTGCCAGCAGTGAGAGGCAGGGGGAAAACTATGGCTACACCTTC. This gives the protein CASSERQGENYGYTF.

The J gene is TRBJ1-2, the V gene TRBV3-1 (or the pseudogene TRBV3-2); 7 bases fit TRBD1. Losses at the gene ends were 0 bases for V and 4 bases for J; bases not matched to a gene: 2. CDR3 size: 14 residues. CDR1 and CDR2 (germline): LGHDT, YNNKEL (reference sequence). The CDR3 loop reads CASSQDRQGYGYTF. Here the CDR3 DNA reads TGTGCCAGCAGCCAAGATCGACAGGGCTATGGCTACACCTTC.

V is TRBV13 and J is TRBJ2-6, with 8 nucleotides matching TRBD2. V was clipped by 5 bases and J by 2 bases; unmatched bases: 11. CDR3 length: 18 residues. The germline CDR1 and CDR2 sequences are PRHDT and FYEKMQ (reference sequence). In DNA form, the CDR3 reads TGTGCCAGCAGCAACACCGGGGGGGAATTCCCTGGGGCCAACGTCCTGACTTTC. Protein: CASSNTGGEFPGANVLTF.

A word on this clone: The identical CDR3 is also encoded by other nucleotide sequences in the sample. The chain recombines TRBV27 with TRBJ2-7; 7 nucleotides agree with TRBD2. The V gene end was trimmed by 2 bases and the J gene end by 2 bases; junction bases not matched to a gene: 3. Per the germline V gene, CDR1 is MNHEY and CDR2 is SMNVEV (reference sequence). The CDR3 has 14 amino acids. CDR3 sequence: CASSLSGRAYEQYF. Here the CDR3 DNA reads TGTGCCAGCAGTTTAAGTGGGAGGGCCTACGAGCAGTACTTC.

The V and J genes are TRBV3-1 (or the pseudogene TRBV3-2) and TRBJ2-5, with a possible D match to TRBD1 (5 bases). V lost 3 bases, J lost 5 bases, and 13 bases lay in between. Germline V lookup: CDR1 LGHDT, CDR2 YNNKEL (reference sequence). This CDR3 contains 14 residues. This CDR3 reads CASSQADIRETQYF. In nucleotides, the CDR3 is TGTGCCAGCAGCCAGGCGGACATACGGGAGACCCAGTACTTC.

The chain joins TRBV6-5 to TRBJ2-3, with 7 bases fitting TRBD2. The junction had 3 bases not matched to a gene; V was cut back by 2 bases and J by 1 base. Germline V CDR1 and CDR2: MNHEY, SVGAGI. The CDR3 extends over 15 amino acids. This chain's CDR3 is CASSYLGGGTDTQYF. CDR3 in DNA: TGTGCCAGCAGTTACCTGGGGGGGGGCACAGATACGCAGTATTTT.

The chain uses TRBV4-2 and TRBJ1-3; TRBD1 might be the D (5 bases). Germline CDR1 is LGHNA and CDR2 is YNFKEQ. The CDR3 is 16 amino acids. V was cut by 1 base and J by 7 bases, with 17 bases left in between. The CDR3 spells CASSQVGRASGNTIYF. The CDR3 bases are TGTGCCAGCAGCCAAGTCGGCAGGGCCTCAGGGAACACCATATATTTT.

This chain links TRBV5-1 with TRBJ1-2; D call uncertain. This CDR3 is 15 amino acids long. CDR1 is SGHRS, CDR2 YFSETQ, per germline. Trimming shortened V by 0 bases and J by 8 bases, and 17 bases separated the two germline ends. The CDR3 is CASSLGSEVLGGYTF. The CDR3 DNA follows: TGCGCCAGCAGCTTGGGTTCGGAGGTGTTGGGAGGCTACACCTTC.

The J gene is TRBJ2-7, the V gene TRBV15, with TRBD1 matching over 9 bases. Germline assignment: CDR1 LNHNV and CDR2 YYDKDF (reference sequence). The V gene end was trimmed by 5 bases and the J gene end by 3 bases; junction bases not matched to a gene: 8. This CDR3 is built from 15 residues. The CDR3 region is CATSVARTGDYEQYF. CDR3 nucleotides: TGTGCCACCAGCGTTGCTCGGACAGGGGACTACGAGCAGTACTTC.

The gene calls are TRBV6-5 and TRBJ1-1, with 7 positions matching TRBD1. CDR1 and CDR2 from the germline V gene are MNHEY and SVGAGI. Germline trimming cut 5 bases from V and 2 bases from J; bases unmatched to any gene: 2. This CDR3 contains 13 residues. CDR3 protein: CASSQGVNTEAFF. Written as DNA, the CDR3 is TGTGCCAGCAGTCAGGGGGTTAACACTGAAGCTTTCTTT.

The rearrangement uses TRBV6-1 and TRBJ1-1; D unresolved. Trimming removed 2 bases at V and 5 bases at J, with 15 bases between. Germline-derived CDR1 and CDR2 are MNHNS and SASEGT. This CDR3 is built from 15 residues. The CDR3 sequence is CASSEWNIDGTEAFF. CDR3 in DNA: TGTGCCAGCAGTGAATGGAATATAGACGGGACTGAAGCTTTCTTT.

The chain links TRBV7-6 to TRBJ1-1, with 11 bases fitting TRBD1. The germline V gene encodes CDR1 SGHVS and CDR2 FNYEAQ. After removal of 2 bases from V and 5 bases from J, the junction contained 4 bases not matched to a gene. This CDR3 has 15 residues. The CDR3 nucleotides are TGTGCCAGCAGCTTATCCGGGACAGGGGGGACTGAAGCTTTCTTT. It is translated as CASSLSGTGGTEAFF. Based on the CDR3 plus reference TRBV7-6 and TRBJ1-1, the full variable domain is GAGVSQSPRYKVTKRGQDVALRCDPISGHVSLYWYRQALGQGPEFLTYFNYEAQQDKSGLPNDRFSAERPEGSISTLTIQRTEQRDSAMYRCASSLSGTGGTEAFFGQGTRLTVV.

V usage is TRBV19 and J usage is TRBJ1-6; unclear D gene. Germline CDR1 and CDR2: LNHDA and SQIVND (reference sequence). This CDR3 spans 16 amino acids. V dropped 10 bases and J dropped 0 bases, with 16 bases sitting between them. The CDR3 DNA reads as TGTGCCACCGGGATGAAACAAAGCTCCTATAATTCACCCCTCCACTTT. Residues: CATGMKQSSYNSPLHF.